A selection of T cell receptor beta chains follows, all from one sample in a study of cytomegalovirus exposure and HLA in healthy donors. Clones were read by immunoSEQ multiplex PCR, and TCRdb kept only the in-frame ones, dropping some. Its listing shows some 180,000 clones. The sample was PBMCs. These receptors were collected from a man aged 25-45 years in good health and CMV-seronegative. Both conserved end residues are part of each CDR3. The D gene is left open where the match is weak.

D gene: TRBD1; J gene: TRBJ1-5; V gene: TRBV9; CDR3 protein: CASSVGTGVGQPQHF; CDR3 DNA: TGTGCCAGCAGCGTAGGGACAGGGGTCGGTCAGCCCCAGCATTTT
D gene: NA; J gene: TRBJ2-2; V gene: TRBV7-2; CDR3 protein: CASSLVAGTTGELFF; CDR3 DNA: TGTGCCAGCAGCTTAGTGGCGGGGACGACCGGGGAGCTGTTTTTT
D gene: TRBD2; J gene: TRBJ2-7; V gene: TRBV18; CDR3 protein: CASSPGLANEQYF; CDR3 DNA: TGTGCCAGCTCACCCGGACTAGCTAACGAGCAGTACTTC
D gene: NA; J gene: TRBJ1-6; V gene: TRBV7-9; CDR3 protein: CASSLASGNSPLHF; CDR3 DNA: TGTGCCAGCAGCTTAGCGTCAGGGAACTCACCCCTCCACTTT
D gene: NA; J gene: TRBJ2-2; V gene: TRBV5-1; CDR3 protein: CASSLVGGTGELFF; CDR3 DNA: TGCGCCAGCAGCTTGGTCGGGGGCACCGGGGAGCTGTTTTTT
D gene: NA; J gene: TRBJ1-1; V gene: TRBV28; CDR3 protein: CASSLIYTEAFF; CDR3 DNA: TGTGCCAGCAGCCTTATATACACTGAAGCTTTCTTT
D gene: TRBD2; J gene: TRBJ2-7; V gene: TRBV6-5; CDR3 protein: CASSYSGGFDEQYF; CDR3 DNA: TGTGCCAGCAGTTACTCGGGAGGGTTCGACGAGCAGTACTTC
D gene: NA; J gene: TRBJ1-5; V gene: TRBV19; CDR3 protein: CASSAGHYNQPQHF; CDR3 DNA: TGTGCCAGTAGTGCCGGACACTATAATCAGCCCCAGCATTTT
D gene: TRBD1; J gene: TRBJ1-5; V gene: TRBV19; CDR3 protein: CASSIARTGERPQHF; CDR3 DNA: TGTGCCAGTAGTATAGCGCGGACAGGGGAAAGGCCCCAGCATTTT
D gene: TRBD1; J gene: TRBJ1-6; V gene: TRBV11-3; CDR3 protein: CASSSVDRASPLHF; CDR3 DNA: TGTGCCAGCAGCTCCGTGGACAGGGCGTCACCCCTCCACTTT
D gene: TRBD1; J gene: TRBJ2-5; V gene: TRBV28; CDR3 protein: CASTEPRGGQGSETQYF; CDR3 DNA: TGTGCCAGCACCGAACCTAGGGGGGGACAGGGCTCGGAGACCCAGTACTTC
D gene: TRBD1; J gene: TRBJ2-1; V gene: TRBV30; CDR3 protein: CAWSRGTEPNEQFF; CDR3 DNA: TGTGCCTGGAGCCGAGGGACAGAACCTAATGAGCAGTTCTTC
D gene: NA; J gene: TRBJ1-5; V gene: TRBV5-1; CDR3 protein: CASSLGTVNQPQHF; CDR3 DNA: TGCGCCAGCAGCTTGGGGACAGTCAATCAGCCCCAGCATTTT
D gene: NA; J gene: TRBJ1-5; V gene: TRBV19; CDR3 protein: CASSPMGQYNQPQHF; CDR3 DNA: TGTGCCAGTAGTCCCATGGGGCAGTACAATCAGCCCCAGCATTTT
D gene: TRBD1; J gene: TRBJ2-7; V gene: TRBV6-5; CDR3 protein: CASSYGTGGEQYF; CDR3 DNA: TGTGCCAGCAGTTACGGGACAGGGGGCGAGCAGTACTTC
D gene: NA; J gene: TRBJ2-7; V gene: TRBV19; CDR3 protein: CASSEQGRGEQYF; CDR3 DNA: TGTGCCAGTAGTGAACAGGGTCGTGGCGAGCAGTACTTC
D gene: NA; J gene: TRBJ1-2; V gene: TRBV4-1; CDR3 protein: CASSQDPPGELNYGYTF; CDR3 DNA: TGCGCCAGCAGCCAAGATCCTCCGGGAGAACTTAACTATGGCTACACCTTC
D gene: NA; J gene: TRBJ1-5; V gene: TRBV6-5; CDR3 protein: CASSYGTGHNQPQHF; CDR3 DNA: TGTGCCAGCAGTTACGGCACAGGGCATAATCAGCCCCAGCATTTT
D gene: TRBD2; J gene: TRBJ2-5; V gene: TRBV19; CDR3 protein: CASTPGTSGAQETQYF; CDR3 DNA: TGTGCCAGTACCCCCGGGACTAGCGGGGCCCAAGAGACCCAGTACTTC
D gene: NA; J gene: TRBJ2-5; V gene: TRBV29-1; CDR3 protein: CSVEDRVRVETQYF; CDR3 DNA: TGCAGCGTTGAAGATCGGGTCAGAGTAGAGACCCAGTACTTC
D gene: TRBD1; J gene: TRBJ2-5; V gene: TRBV5-1; CDR3 protein: CASTSGTVKETQYF; CDR3 DNA: TGCGCCAGCACATCTGGGACAGTCAAAGAGACCCAGTACTTC
D gene: NA; J gene: TRBJ1-1; V gene: TRBV5-1; CDR3 protein: CASSSLGRPREGEAFF; CDR3 DNA: TGCGCCAGCAGCTCCCTCGGGAGACCCCGGGAAGGTGAAGCTTTCTTT
D gene: TRBD1; J gene: TRBJ1-2; V gene: TRBV27; CDR3 protein: CASSAYRGGYTF; CDR3 DNA: TGTGCCAGCAGTGCCTACAGGGGTGGCTACACCTTC
D gene: NA; J gene: TRBJ1-5; V gene: TRBV9; CDR3 protein: CASSVGGTLNQPQHF; CDR3 DNA: TGTGCCAGCAGCGTAGGCGGGACTCTCAATCAGCCCCAGCATTTT
D gene: NA; J gene: TRBJ2-5; V gene: TRBV18; CDR3 protein: CASSPRGGLQETQYF; CDR3 DNA: TGTGCCAGCTCACCCCGCGGAGGGCTGCAAGAGACCCAGTACTTC
D gene: TRBD1; J gene: TRBJ1-1; V gene: TRBV6-6; CDR3 protein: CASSPTGQGIEAFF; CDR3 DNA: TGTGCCAGCAGTCCTACCGGACAGGGGATTGAAGCTTTCTTT
D gene: NA; J gene: TRBJ1-1; V gene: TRBV27; CDR3 protein: CASSFEGVTEAFF; CDR3 DNA: TGTGCCAGCAGTTTCGAAGGGGTCACTGAAGCTTTCTTT
D gene: NA; J gene: TRBJ1-6; V gene: TRBV4-1; CDR3 protein: CASSQARGGSDNSPLHF; CDR3 DNA: TGCGCCAGCAGCCAAGCGCGGGGTGGGTCCGATAATTCACCCCTCCACTTT
D gene: TRBD1; J gene: TRBJ2-3; V gene: TRBV18; CDR3 protein: CASSRQGISTDTQYF; CDR3 DNA: TGTGCCAGCTCACGACAGGGGATTAGCACAGATACGCAGTATTTT
D gene: NA; J gene: TRBJ2-6; V gene: TRBV28; CDR3 protein: CASSLAVGGQGANVLTF; CDR3 DNA: TGTGCCAGCAGTTTAGCAGTGGGGGGGCAAGGGGCCAACGTCCTGACTTTC
D gene: NA; J gene: TRBJ2-4; V gene: TRBV2; CDR3 protein: CASRPAGGGGIQYF; CDR3 DNA: TGTGCCAGCAGACCCGCTGGGGGCGGGGGCATTCAGTACTTC
D gene: TRBD1; J gene: TRBJ1-5; V gene: TRBV6-5; CDR3 protein: CASSIRQGRNQPQHF; CDR3 DNA: TGTGCCAGCAGTATAAGACAGGGACGCAATCAGCCCCAGCATTTT
D gene: TRBD1; J gene: TRBJ2-5; V gene: TRBV11-2; CDR3 protein: CASSSGTGGVQETQYF; CDR3 DNA: TGTGCCAGCAGCTCCGGGACAGGAGGGGTCCAAGAGACCCAGTACTTC
D gene: NA; J gene: TRBJ1-1; V gene: TRBV7-9; CDR3 protein: CASSLVNTEAFF; CDR3 DNA: TGTGCCAGCAGCTTAGTAAACACTGAAGCTTTCTTT
D gene: TRBD1; J gene: TRBJ2-7; V gene: TRBV27; CDR3 protein: CASSPGTGGYEQYF; CDR3 DNA: TGTGCCAGCAGTCCCGGGACAGGGGGCTACGAGCAGTACTTC
D gene: TRBD2; J gene: TRBJ2-5; V gene: TRBV4-3; CDR3 protein: CASSPGTSGGARETQYF; CDR3 DNA: TGCGCCAGCAGCCCCGGGACTAGCGGGGGGGCGCGGGAGACCCAGTACTTC
D gene: NA; J gene: TRBJ1-6; V gene: TRBV28; CDR3 protein: CASRTTHYNSPLHF; CDR3 DNA: TGTGCCAGCAGGACGACACATTATAATTCACCCCTCCACTTT
D gene: TRBD1; J gene: TRBJ2-6; V gene: TRBV11-3; CDR3 protein: CASSLDRNSGANVLTF; CDR3 DNA: TGTGCCAGCAGCTTGGACAGGAACTCTGGGGCCAACGTCCTGACTTTC
D gene: NA; J gene: TRBJ1-2; V gene: TRBV19; CDR3 protein: CASSPLGGAGYGYTF; CDR3 DNA: TGTGCCAGTAGTCCCCTCGGGGGGGCTGGGTATGGCTACACCTTC
D gene: TRBD1; J gene: TRBJ2-7; V gene: TRBV29-1; CDR3 protein: CSVTLTGTGREQYF; CDR3 DNA: TGCAGCGTCACGCTTACCGGGACAGGGAGGGAGCAGTACTTC
D gene: TRBD2; J gene: TRBJ2-3; V gene: TRBV5-1; CDR3 protein: CASSPGLAASTDTQYF; CDR3 DNA: TGCGCCAGCAGCCCAGGACTAGCGGCTAGCACAGATACGCAGTATTTT
D gene: NA; J gene: TRBJ1-2; V gene: TRBV21-1; CDR3 protein: CASSKYRGGPNYGYTF; CDR3 DNA: TGTGCCAGCAGCAAATATCGGGGAGGGCCTAACTATGGCTACACCTTC
D gene: TRBD1; J gene: TRBJ1-1; V gene: TRBV6-6; CDR3 protein: CAARTGGLNTEAFF; CDR3 DNA: TGTGCCGCCCGGACAGGGGGTTTGAACACTGAAGCTTTCTTT
D gene: TRBD1; J gene: TRBJ2-1; V gene: TRBV11-2; CDR3 protein: CASSLGQGRGEQFF; CDR3 DNA: TGTGCCAGCAGCTTGGGACAGGGGAGAGGAGAGCAGTTCTTC
D gene: NA; J gene: TRBJ1-6; V gene: TRBV30; CDR3 protein: CAWNGLRNSPLHF; CDR3 DNA: TGTGCCTGGAACGGTTTAAGAAATTCACCCCTCCACTTT
D gene: NA; J gene: TRBJ2-7; V gene: TRBV10-3; CDR3 protein: CAISDYKKGYYEQYF; CDR3 DNA: TGTGCCATCAGTGACTACAAGAAAGGATACTACGAGCAGTACTTC
D gene: NA; J gene: TRBJ2-7; V gene: TRBV10-2; CDR3 protein: CVSRGGSYEQYF; CDR3 DNA: TGCGTCTCAAGGGGCGGCTCCTACGAGCAGTACTTC
D gene: TRBD2; J gene: TRBJ2-3; V gene: TRBV6-5; CDR3 protein: CASCGSGGFPDTQYF; CDR3 DNA: TGTGCCAGCTGTGGTAGCGGGGGGTTCCCAGATACGCAGTATTTT
D gene: TRBD2; J gene: TRBJ2-7; V gene: TRBV5-1; CDR3 protein: CASRQDRTSGLLYEQYF; CDR3 DNA: TGCGCCAGCAGACAAGACCGGACTAGCGGGCTCCTCTACGAGCAGTACTTC
D gene: NA; J gene: TRBJ2-1; V gene: TRBV6-5; CDR3 protein: CASSYSDLRDEQFF; CDR3 DNA: TGTGCCAGCAGTTACTCCGACCTGAGGGATGAGCAGTTCTTC
D gene: TRBD1; J gene: TRBJ1-4; V gene: TRBV14; CDR3 protein: CASSEWGTGGDTEKLFF; CDR3 DNA: TGTGCCAGCAGCGAGTGGGGGACAGGGGGTGATACGGAAAAACTGTTTTTT
D gene: NA; J gene: TRBJ1-1; V gene: TRBV5-1; CDR3 protein: CASSPREGGNTEAFF; CDR3 DNA: TGCGCCAGCAGCCCCCGGGAAGGCGGGAACACTGAAGCTTTCTTT
D gene: NA; J gene: TRBJ2-7; V gene: TRBV7-9; CDR3 protein: CASSSGGTATYEQYF; CDR3 DNA: TGTGCCAGCAGTTCCGGCGGGACAGCCACCTACGAGCAGTACTTC
D gene: TRBD1; J gene: TRBJ1-2; V gene: TRBV29-1; CDR3 protein: CSVQSTTGGYGYTF; CDR3 DNA: TGCAGCGTCCAATCGACGACAGGGGGTTATGGCTACACCTTC
D gene: NA; J gene: TRBJ2-5; V gene: TRBV6-5; CDR3 protein: CASSRTDTQETQYF; CDR3 DNA: TGTGCCAGCAGTCGGACAGACACCCAAGAGACCCAGTACTTC
D gene: TRBD1; J gene: TRBJ1-5; V gene: TRBV6-1; CDR3 protein: CASRTGTAPTQPQHF; CDR3 DNA: TGTGCCAGCAGAACCGGGACAGCCCCTACCCAGCCCCAGCATTTT
D gene: TRBD1; J gene: TRBJ2-7; V gene: TRBV25-1; CDR3 protein: CASRRDTGTGFWEYEQYF; CDR3 DNA: TGTGCCAGCAGACGAGATACCGGGACAGGGTTTTGGGAATACGAGCAGTACTTC
D gene: TRBD2; J gene: TRBJ2-1; V gene: TRBV7-7; CDR3 protein: CASSLGLAGGKQFF; CDR3 DNA: TGTGCCAGCAGCTTAGGACTAGCGGGCGGAAAGCAGTTCTTC